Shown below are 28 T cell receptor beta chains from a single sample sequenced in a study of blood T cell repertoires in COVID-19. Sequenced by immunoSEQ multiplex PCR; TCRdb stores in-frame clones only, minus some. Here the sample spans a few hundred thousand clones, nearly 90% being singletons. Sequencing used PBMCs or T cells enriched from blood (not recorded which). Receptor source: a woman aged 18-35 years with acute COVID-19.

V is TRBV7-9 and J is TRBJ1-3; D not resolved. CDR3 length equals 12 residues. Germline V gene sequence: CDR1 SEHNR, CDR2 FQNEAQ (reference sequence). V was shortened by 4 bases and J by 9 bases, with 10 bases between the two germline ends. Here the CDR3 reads CASSSTGVTIYF. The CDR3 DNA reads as TGTGCCAGCAGCTCAACCGGAGTCACCATATATTTT.

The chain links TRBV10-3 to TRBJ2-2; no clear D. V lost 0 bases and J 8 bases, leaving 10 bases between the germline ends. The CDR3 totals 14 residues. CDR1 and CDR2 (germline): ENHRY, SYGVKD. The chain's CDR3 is CAISESTRSGELFF. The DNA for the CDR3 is TGTGCCATCAGTGAGTCGACGAGGTCTGGGGAGCTGTTTTTT.

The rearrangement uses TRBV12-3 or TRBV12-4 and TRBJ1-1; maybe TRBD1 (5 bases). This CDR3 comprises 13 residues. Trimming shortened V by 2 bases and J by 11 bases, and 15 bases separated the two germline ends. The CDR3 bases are TGTGCCAGCAGTTTAAACGGAGGGGTTGAGGCTTTCTTT. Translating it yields CASSLNGGVEAFF.

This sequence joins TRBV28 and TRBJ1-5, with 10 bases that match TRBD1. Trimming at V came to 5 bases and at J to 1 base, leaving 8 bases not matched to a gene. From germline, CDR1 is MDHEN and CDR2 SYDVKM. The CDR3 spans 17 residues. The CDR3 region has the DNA TGTGCCAGCAGTGACAGGGGGCGTATACAGAGCAATCAGCCCCAGCATTTT. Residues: CASSDRGRIQSNQPQHF. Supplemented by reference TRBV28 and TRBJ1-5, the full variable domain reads DVKVTQSSRYLVKRTGEKVFLECVQDMDHENMFWYRQDPGLGLRLIYFSYDVKMKEKGDIPEGYSVSREKKERFSLILESASTNQTSMYLCASSDRGRIQSNQPQHFGDGTRLSIL.

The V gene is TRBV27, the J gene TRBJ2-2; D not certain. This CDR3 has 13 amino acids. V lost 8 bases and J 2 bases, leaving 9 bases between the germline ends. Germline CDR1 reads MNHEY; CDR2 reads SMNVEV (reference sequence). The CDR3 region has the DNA TGTGCCAGCGGAGTTCGTAACACCGGGGAGCTGTTTTTT. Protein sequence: CASGVRNTGELFF.

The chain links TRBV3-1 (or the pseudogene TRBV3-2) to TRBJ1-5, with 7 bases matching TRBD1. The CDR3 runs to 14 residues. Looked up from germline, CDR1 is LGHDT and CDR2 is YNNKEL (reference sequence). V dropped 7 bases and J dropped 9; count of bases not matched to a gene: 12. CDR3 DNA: TGTGCCAGCACTCAGGGACAGCCCAGCTGGCCCCAGCATTTT. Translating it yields CASTQGQPSWPQHF.

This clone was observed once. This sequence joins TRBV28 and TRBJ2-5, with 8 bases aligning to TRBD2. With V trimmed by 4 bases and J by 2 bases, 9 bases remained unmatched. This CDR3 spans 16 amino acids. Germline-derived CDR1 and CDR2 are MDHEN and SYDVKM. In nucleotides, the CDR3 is TGTGCCAGCAGTTCATTAGGGGGACTAGAACAAGAGACCCAGTACTTC. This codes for CASSSLGGLEQETQYF.

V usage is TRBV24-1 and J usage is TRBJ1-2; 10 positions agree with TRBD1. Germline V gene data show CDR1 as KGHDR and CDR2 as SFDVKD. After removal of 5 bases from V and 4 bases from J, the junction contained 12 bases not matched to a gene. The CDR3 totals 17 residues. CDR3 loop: CATSGSGTGVLGYGYTF. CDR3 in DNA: TGTGCCACCAGTGGCTCCGGGACAGGGGTTTTGGGCTATGGCTACACCTTC.

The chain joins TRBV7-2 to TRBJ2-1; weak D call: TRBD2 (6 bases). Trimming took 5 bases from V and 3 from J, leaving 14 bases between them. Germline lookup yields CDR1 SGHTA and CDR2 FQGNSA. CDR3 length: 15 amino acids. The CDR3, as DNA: TGTGCCAGCAGCACGCGACTAGTGGTCTACAATGAGCAGTTCTTC. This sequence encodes CASSTRLVVYNEQFF.

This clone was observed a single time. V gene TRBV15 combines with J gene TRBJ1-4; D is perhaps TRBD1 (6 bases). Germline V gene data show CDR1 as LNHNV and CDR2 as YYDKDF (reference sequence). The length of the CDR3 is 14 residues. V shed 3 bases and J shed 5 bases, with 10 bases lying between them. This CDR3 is CATSRDRGNEKLFF. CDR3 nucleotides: TGTGCCACCAGCAGGGATAGGGGGAATGAAAAACTGTTTTTT.

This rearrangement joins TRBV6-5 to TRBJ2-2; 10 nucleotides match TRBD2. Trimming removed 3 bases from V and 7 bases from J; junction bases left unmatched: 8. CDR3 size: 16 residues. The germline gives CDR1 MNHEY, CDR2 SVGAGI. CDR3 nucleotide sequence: TGTGCCAGCAGTTATTGGCTAGCGGGAGCTATCGGGGAGCTGTTTTTT. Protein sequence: CASSYWLAGAIGELFF.

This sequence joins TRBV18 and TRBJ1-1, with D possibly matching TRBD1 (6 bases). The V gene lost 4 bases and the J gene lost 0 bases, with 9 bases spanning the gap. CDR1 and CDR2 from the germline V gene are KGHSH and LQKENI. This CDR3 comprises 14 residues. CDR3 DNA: TGTGCCAGCTCACAGGGGGTTATGAACACTGAAGCTTTCTTT. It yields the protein CASSQGVMNTEAFF.

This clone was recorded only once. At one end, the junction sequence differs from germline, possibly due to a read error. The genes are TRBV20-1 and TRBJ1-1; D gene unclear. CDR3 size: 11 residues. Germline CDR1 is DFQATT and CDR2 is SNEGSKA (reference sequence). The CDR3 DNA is TGCAGTGCTAGAGGGAGGGCGAAGCCTTACTTT. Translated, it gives CSARGRAKPYF.

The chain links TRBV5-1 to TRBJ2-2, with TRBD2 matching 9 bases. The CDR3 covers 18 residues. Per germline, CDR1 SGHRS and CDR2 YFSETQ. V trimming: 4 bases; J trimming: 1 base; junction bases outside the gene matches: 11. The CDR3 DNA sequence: TGCGCCAGCAGCCCTGGAACCCTAGCGGGACTGAACACCGGGGAGCTGTTTTTT. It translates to CASSPGTLAGLNTGELFF.

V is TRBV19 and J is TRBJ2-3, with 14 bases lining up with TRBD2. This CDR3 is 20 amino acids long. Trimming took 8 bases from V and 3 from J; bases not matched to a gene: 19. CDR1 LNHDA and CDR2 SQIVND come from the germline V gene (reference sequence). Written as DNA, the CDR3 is TGTGCCAGTCCCCCGACCCCGGGACTAGCGGGAGTATCGTCGACAGATACGCAGTATTTT. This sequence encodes CASPPTPGLAGVSSTDTQYF.

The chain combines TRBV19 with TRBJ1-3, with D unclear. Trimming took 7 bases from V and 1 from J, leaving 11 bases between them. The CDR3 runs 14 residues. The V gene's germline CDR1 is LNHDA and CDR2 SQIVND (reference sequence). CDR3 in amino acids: CASNRGGSGNTIYF. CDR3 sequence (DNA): TGTGCCAGTAACCGAGGCGGATCTGGAAACACCATATATTTT.

The CDR3 protein is CSDAPTGGYGYTF. The CDR3 region has the DNA TGCAGCGATGCCCCCACGGGAGGCTATGGCTACACCTTC. The V gene is TRBV29-1, the J gene TRBJ1-2; D is unresolved. The germline gives CDR1 SQVTM, CDR2 ANQGSEA. V lost 7 bases and J lost 4, with 16 bases in between. There are 13 residues in the CDR3.

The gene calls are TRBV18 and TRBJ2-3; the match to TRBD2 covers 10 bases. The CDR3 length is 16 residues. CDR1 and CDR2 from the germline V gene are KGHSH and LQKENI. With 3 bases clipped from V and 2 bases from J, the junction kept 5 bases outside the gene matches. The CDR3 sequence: CASSPSTSGFTDTQYF. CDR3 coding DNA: TGTGCCAGCTCACCCTCGACTAGCGGGTTCACAGATACGCAGTATTTT.

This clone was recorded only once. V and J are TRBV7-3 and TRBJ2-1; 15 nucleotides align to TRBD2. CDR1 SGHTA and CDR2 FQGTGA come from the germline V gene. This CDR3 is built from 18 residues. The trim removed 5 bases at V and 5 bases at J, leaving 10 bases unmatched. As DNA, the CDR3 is TGTGCCAGCAGCCCAGGACTAGCGGGAGGGTGGGGGAACAATGAGCAGTTCTTC. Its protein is CASSPGLAGGWGNNEQFF.

The CDR3 here is CASTDRGDTEAFF. CDR3 coding DNA: TGTGCCTCGACCGACAGGGGAGACACTGAAGCTTTCTTT. The chain is built from TRBV28 and TRBJ1-1; 8 bases align to TRBD1. The CDR3 length is 13 residues. V dropped 11 bases and J dropped 3; count of bases not matched to a gene: 8. Per germline, CDR1 MDHEN and CDR2 SYDVKM.

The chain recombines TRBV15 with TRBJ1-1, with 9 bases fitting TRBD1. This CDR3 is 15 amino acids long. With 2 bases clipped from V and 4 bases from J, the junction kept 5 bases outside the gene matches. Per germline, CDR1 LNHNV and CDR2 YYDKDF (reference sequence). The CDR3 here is CATSRPRDRVTEAFF. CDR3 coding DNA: TGTGCCACCAGCAGACCGCGGGACAGGGTCACTGAAGCTTTCTTT.

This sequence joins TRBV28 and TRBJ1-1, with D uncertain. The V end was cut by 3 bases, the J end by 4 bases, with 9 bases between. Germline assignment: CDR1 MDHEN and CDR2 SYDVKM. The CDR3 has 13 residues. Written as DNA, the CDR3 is TGTGCCAGCAGTTTCATCCGAGTCACTGAAGCTTTCTTT. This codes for CASSFIRVTEAFF.

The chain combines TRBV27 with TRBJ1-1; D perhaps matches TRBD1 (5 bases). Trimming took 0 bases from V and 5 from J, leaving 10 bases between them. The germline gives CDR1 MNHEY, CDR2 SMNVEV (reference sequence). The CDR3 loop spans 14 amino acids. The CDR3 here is CASSLSRGGTEAFF. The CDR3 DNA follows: TGTGCCAGCAGTTTATCTCGCGGGGGGACTGAAGCTTTCTTT.

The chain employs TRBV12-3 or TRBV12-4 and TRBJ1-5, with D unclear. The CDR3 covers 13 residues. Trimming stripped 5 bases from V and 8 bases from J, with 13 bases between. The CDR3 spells CASSLGGREPQHF. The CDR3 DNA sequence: TGTGCCAGCAGTCTAGGTGGGCGGGAGCCCCAGCATTTT.

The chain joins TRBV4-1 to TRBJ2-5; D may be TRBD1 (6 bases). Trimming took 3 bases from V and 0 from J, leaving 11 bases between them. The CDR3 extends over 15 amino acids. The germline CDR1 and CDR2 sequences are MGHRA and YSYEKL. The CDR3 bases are TGCGCCAGCAGCCAGATCCGGGACAACCAAGAGACCCAGTACTTC. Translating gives CASSQIRDNQETQYF.

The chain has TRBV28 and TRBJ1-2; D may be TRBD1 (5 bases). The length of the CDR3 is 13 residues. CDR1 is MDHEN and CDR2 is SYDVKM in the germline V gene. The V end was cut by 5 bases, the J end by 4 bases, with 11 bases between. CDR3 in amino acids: CASSTSTGYGYTF. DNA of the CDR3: TGTGCCAGCAGTACGTCCACAGGCTATGGCTACACCTTC.

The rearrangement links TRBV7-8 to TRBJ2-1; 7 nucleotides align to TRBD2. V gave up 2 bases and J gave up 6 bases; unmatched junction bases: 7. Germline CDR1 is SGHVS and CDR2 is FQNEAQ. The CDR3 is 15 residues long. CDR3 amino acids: CASSLMASGSNEQFF. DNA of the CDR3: TGTGCCAGCAGCTTAATGGCTAGCGGTAGCAATGAGCAGTTCTTC.

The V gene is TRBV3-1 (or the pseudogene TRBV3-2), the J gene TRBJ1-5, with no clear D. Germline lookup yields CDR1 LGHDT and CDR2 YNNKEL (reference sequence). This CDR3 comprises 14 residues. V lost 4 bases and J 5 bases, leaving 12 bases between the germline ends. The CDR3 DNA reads TGTGCCAGCAGCCTAAGCCCCCGGTATCAGCCCCAGCATTTT. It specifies CASSLSPRYQPQHF.